These 5 T cell receptor beta chains share one sample of origin, sequenced in a study of CD8+ T cells in alopecia areata. cDNA reverse transcribed from extracted RNA served as the sequencing template. Produced via immunoSEQ multiplex PCR; TCRdb's table is partial and in-frame only. The data contain more than 140,000 clones, 85% to 90% of them singletons. The treatment: oral pan-JAK inhibitor, 5-10 mg twice daily. The specimen was CD8+ T cells sorted from blood, collected at week 4, from a patient treated with tofacitinib. Receptors were obtained from a human donor with alopecia areata.

V usage is TRBV27 and J usage is TRBJ2-2; D possibly corresponds to TRBD2 (5 bases). The germline V gene has CDR1 MNHEY and CDR2 SMNVEV (reference sequence). Between the trimmed V and J ends, which lost 11 bases and 6 bases, there was a span of 13 bases. CDR3 size: 12 residues. The chain's CDR3 is CAARAEPGELFF. CDR3 nucleotides: TGTGCCGCGAGGGCGGAACCCGGGGAGCTGTTTTTT.

This clone is labeled as medium-sized. J is TRBJ1-1 and V is TRBV5-1; D is uncertain. Germline V CDR1 and CDR2: SGHRS, YFSETQ. This CDR3 has 13 residues. V was cut by 6 bases and J by 6 bases, with 15 bases left in between. The CDR3 loop reads CASTARGNPEAFF. Here the CDR3 DNA reads TGCGCCAGCACGGCTCGGGGAAACCCTGAAGCTTTCTTT.

This chain joins TRBV7-3 and TRBJ2-7, with D uncertain. The CDR3 is 11 residues long. Trimming pared 5 bases from V and 6 bases from J, leaving 8 bases between. The germline V gene has CDR1 SGHTA and CDR2 FQGTGA. CDR3 region: CASSPFSEQYF. The DNA of the CDR3 is TGTGCCAGCAGCCCCTTCAGCGAGCAGTACTTC.

The chain is built from TRBV27 and TRBJ2-1; D gene uncertain. The V gene's germline CDR1 is MNHEY and CDR2 SMNVEV (reference sequence). The V and J ends lost 3 bases and 4 bases respectively, with 13 bases between them. There are 15 residues in the CDR3. The chain's CDR3 is CASSLTKPSYNEQFF. CDR3 DNA sequence: TGTGCCAGCAGTTTGACCAAGCCATCGTACAATGAGCAGTTCTTC.

The rearrangement uses TRBV19 and TRBJ2-7, with D unclear. Germline V gene data show CDR1 as LNHDA and CDR2 as SQIVND (reference sequence). This CDR3 has 14 residues. Trimming took 1 base from V and 9 from J, leaving 16 bases between them. The CDR3: CASSIVAGIHGQYF. The CDR3 DNA follows: TGTGCCAGTAGTATAGTAGCAGGTATCCACGGGCAGTACTTC.